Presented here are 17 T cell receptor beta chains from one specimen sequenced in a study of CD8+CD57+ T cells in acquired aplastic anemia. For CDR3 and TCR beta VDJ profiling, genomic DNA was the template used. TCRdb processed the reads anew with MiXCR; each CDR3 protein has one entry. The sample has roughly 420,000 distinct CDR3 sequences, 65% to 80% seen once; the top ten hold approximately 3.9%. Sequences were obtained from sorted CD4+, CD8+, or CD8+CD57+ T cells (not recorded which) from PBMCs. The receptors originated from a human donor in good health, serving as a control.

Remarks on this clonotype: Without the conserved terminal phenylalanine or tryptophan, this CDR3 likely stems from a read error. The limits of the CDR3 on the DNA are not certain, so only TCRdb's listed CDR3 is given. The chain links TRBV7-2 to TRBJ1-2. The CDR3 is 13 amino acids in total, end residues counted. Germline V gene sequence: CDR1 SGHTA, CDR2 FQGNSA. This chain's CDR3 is CASRLRYEQYFGP.

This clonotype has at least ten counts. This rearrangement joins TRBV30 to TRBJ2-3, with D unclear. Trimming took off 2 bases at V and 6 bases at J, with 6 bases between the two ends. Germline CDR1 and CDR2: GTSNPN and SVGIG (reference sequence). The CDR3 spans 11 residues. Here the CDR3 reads CAWSLRDTQYF. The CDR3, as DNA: TGTGCCTGGAGTTTGCGTGATACGCAGTATTTT.

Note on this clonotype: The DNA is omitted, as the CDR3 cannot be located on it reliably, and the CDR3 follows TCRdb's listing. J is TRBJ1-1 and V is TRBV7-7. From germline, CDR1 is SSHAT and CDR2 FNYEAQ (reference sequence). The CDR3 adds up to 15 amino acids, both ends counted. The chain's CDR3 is CASSSRCEQYFGPFF.

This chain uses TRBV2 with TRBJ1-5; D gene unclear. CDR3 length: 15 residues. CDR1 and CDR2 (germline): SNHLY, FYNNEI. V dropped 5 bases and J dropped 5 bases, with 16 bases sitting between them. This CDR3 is CASSPLTRPDQPQHF. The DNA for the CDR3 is TGTGCCAGCAGTCCACTGACACGGCCCGATCAGCCCCAGCATTTT.

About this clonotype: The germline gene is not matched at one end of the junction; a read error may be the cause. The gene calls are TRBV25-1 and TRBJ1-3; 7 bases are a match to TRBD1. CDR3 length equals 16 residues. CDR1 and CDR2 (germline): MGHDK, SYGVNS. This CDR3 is CASSLGDSYSKNALYF. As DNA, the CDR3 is TGTGCCAGCAGCCTGGGGGACAGCTACTCCAAAAACGCCCTGTACTTT.

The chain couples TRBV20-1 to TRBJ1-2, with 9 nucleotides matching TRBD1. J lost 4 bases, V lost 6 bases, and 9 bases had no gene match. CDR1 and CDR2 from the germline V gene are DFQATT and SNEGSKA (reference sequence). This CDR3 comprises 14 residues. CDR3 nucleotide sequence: TGCAGTGCGCAGGGACAGGGAAGAAGCTATGGCTACACCTTC. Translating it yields CSAQGQGRSYGYTF.

The chain's CDR3 is CASSLAGGPNDKKYF. In DNA, the CDR3 is TGTGCCAGCAGTTTAGCGGGGGGGCCCAACGATAAGAAGTATTTT. The chain combines TRBV9 with TRBJ2-3, with 11 bases identical to TRBD2. The CDR3 is 15 residues long. Trimming took 5 bases from V and 13 from J; bases not matched to a gene: 15. CDR1 and CDR2 from the germline V gene are SGDLS and YYNGEE.

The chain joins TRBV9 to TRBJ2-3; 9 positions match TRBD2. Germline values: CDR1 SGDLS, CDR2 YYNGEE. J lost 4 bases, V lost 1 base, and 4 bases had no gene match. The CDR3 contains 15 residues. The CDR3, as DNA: TGTGCCAGCAGCGTATGGAGCGGGGGGTCAGATACGCAGTATTTT. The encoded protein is CASSVWSGGSDTQYF.

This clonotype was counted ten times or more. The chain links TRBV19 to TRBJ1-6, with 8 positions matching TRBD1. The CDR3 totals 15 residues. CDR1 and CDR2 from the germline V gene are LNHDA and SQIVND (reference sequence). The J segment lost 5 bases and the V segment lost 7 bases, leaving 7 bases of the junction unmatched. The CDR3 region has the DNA TGTGCCAGTACCAGGGGGCGTTCGGATAATTCACCCCTCCACTTT. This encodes CASTRGRSDNSPLHF.

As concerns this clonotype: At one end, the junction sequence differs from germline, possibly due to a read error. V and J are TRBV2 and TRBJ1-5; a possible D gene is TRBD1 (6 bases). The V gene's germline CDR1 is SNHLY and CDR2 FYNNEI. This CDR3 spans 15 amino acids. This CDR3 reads CASSLAGRGHQPQHF. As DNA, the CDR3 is TGCGCCAGCAGCTTGGCTGGCAGGGGTCATCAGCCGCAGCATTTT.

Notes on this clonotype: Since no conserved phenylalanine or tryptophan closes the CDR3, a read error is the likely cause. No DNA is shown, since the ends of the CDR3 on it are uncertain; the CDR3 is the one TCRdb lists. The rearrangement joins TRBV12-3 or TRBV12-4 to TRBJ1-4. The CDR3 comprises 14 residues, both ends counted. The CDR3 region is CASRLRGQKSYVYS.

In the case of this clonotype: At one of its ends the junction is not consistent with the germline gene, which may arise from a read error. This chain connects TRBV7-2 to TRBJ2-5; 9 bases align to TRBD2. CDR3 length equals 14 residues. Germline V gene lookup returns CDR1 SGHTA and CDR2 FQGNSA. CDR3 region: CASSIAGASGIRAF. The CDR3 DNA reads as TGTGCCAGCAGCATAGCAGGGGCTAGCGGGATACGAGCATTC.

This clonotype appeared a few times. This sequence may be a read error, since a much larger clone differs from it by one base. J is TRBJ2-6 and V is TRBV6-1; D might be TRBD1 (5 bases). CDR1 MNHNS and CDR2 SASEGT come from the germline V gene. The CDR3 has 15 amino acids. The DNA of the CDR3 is TGTGCCGGCAGCACCAGGGCCTCTGGGGCCAACGTCCTGACTTTC. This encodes CAGSTRASGANVLTF.

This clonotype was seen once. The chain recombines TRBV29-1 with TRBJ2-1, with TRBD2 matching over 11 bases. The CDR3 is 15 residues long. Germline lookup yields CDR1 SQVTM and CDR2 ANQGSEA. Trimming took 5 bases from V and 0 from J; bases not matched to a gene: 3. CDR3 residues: CSVFGLAGSYNEQFF. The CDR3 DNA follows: TGCAGCGTTTTCGGACTAGCGGGCTCCTACAATGAGCAGTTCTTC.

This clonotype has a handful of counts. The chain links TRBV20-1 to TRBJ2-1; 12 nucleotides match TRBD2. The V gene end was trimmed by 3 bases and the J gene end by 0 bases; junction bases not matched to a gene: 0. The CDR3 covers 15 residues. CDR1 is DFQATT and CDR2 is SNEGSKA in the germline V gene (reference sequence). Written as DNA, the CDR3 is TGCAGTGCTAGGACTAGCGGGGGCTCCTACAATGAGCAGTTCTTC. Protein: CSARTSGGSYNEQFF.

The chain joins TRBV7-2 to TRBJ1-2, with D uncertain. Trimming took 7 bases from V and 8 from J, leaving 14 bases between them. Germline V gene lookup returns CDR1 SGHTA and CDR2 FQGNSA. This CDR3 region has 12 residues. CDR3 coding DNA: TGTGCCAGCACCCCGAGAGGTACAGGCTACACCTTC. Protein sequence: CASTPRGTGYTF.

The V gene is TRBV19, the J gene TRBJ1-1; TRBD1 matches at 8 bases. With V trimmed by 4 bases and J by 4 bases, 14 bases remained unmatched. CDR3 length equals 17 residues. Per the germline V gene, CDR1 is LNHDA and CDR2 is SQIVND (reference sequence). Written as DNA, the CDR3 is TGTGCCAGTAGTACATCGGCCGGTCAGGGGGCGTTCACTGAAGCTTTCTTT. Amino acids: CASSTSAGQGAFTEAFF.